This T cell receptor (beta chain) was identified during a study of graft-versus-host responses after intestinal transplantation. About this clone: What it binds is not known.

The CDR3 has 15 amino acids. With 2 bases clipped from V and 4 bases from J, the junction kept 8 bases outside the gene matches. The germline V gene encodes CDR1 MNHNS and CDR2 SASEGT. Produced via immunoSEQ multiplex PCR; TCRdb's table is partial and in-frame only. This sample has approximately 120,000 clones, with more than 90% found just once. The source was unstimulated CD4+ T cells sorted from spleen or lymph node cells, collected before intestinal transplant. J is TRBJ2-7 and V is TRBV6-1; 7 bases align to TRBD2. This clonotype was sampled from a human donor who received an intestinal transplant. CDR3 nucleotide sequence: TGTGCCAGCAGTGAAATGGGGACTAAAGAATACGAGCAGTACTTC. Its protein product is CASSEMGTKEYEQYF.